The T cell receptor (beta chain) under discussion was sequenced for a study of blood T cell repertoires in COVID-19. Study as a whole: Acute and convalescent COVID-19 samples came from the United States, Italy and Spain. Sources were T cells, B-cell-depleted T cells, or PBMCs; the material itself was cDNA or gDNA.

The CDR3 consists of 17 residues. V was cut by 0 bases and J by 3 bases, with 14 bases left in between. Germline loops: CDR1 MGHDK, CDR2 SYGVNS. How the authors handled the data: From reference gene primer amplification, estimates of nucleated cell counts were derived. The data were produced by immunoSEQ multiplex PCR, yet TCRdb's version contains in-frame clones alone and is incomplete. V, J and clone size were drawn from that table, and D and trimming were deduced from the DNA. The sample carries 70,000 to 90,000 clones, roughly 82% recorded once. Sequencing used peripheral blood. The chain uses TRBV25-1 and TRBJ2-2; D might be TRBD2 (5 bases). This clonotype was obtained from a man in his forties or fifties with active COVID-19. As DNA, the CDR3 is TGTGCCAGCAGTGAATATGGACGGGGTCGTGACACCGGGGAGCTGTTTTTT. Its translation: CASSEYGRGRDTGELFF.